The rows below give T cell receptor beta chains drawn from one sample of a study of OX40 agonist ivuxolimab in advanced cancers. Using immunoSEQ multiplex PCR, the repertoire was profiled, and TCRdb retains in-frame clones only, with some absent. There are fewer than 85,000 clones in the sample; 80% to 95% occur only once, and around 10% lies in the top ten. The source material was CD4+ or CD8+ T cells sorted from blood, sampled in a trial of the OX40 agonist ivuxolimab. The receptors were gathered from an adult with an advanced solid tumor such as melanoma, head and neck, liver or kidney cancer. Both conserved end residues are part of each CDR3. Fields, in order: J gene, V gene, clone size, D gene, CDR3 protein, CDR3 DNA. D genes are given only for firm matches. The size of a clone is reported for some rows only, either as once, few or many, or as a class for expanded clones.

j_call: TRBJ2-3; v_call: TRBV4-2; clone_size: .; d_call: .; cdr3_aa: CASSLTDRAASTDTQYF; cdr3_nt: TGTGCCAGCAGCCTCACCGATAGGGCAGCAAGCACAGATACGCAGTATTTT
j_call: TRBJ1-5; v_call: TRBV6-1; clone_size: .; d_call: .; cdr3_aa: CASSHNRDQPQHF; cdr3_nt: TGTGCCAGCAGCCACAACAGGGATCAGCCCCAGCATTTT
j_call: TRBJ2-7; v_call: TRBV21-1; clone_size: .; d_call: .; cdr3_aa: CASSKARDRSSYEQYF; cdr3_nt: TGTGCCAGCAGCAAAGCCCGGGACAGGAGCTCCTACGAGCAGTACTTC
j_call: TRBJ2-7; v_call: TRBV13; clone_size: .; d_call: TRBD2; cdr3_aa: CASSLIAGRPYEQYF; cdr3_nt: TGTGCCAGCAGCTTAATAGCGGGGCGCCCCTACGAGCAGTACTTC
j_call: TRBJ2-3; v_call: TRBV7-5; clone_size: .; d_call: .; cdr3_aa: CVRSRQLGALTDTQYF; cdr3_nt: TGTGTCAGAAGCAGACAACTGGGGGCGTTAACAGATACGCAGTATTTT
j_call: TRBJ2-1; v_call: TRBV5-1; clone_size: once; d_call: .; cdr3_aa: CASGLAGNNEQFF; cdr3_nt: TGCGCCAGCGGCTTGGCCGGCAACAATGAGCAGTTCTTC
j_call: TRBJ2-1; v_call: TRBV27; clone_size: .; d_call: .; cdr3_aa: CASCSREVGYNEQFF; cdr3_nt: TGTGCCAGCTGTAGCCGGGAAGTGGGCTACAATGAGCAGTTCTTC
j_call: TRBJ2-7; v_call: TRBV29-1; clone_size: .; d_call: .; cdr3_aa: CSVGVGYRDEQYF; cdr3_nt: TGCAGCGTTGGAGTTGGCTACAGAGACGAGCAGTACTTC
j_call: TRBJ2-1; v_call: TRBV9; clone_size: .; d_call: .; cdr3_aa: CASSPGAVNEQFF; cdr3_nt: TGTGCCAGCAGCCCGGGGGCCGTGAATGAGCAGTTCTTC
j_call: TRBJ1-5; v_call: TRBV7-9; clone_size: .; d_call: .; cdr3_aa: CASSLGERQPQHF; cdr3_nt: TGTGCCAGCAGCTTGGGGGAGAGGCAGCCCCAGCATTTT
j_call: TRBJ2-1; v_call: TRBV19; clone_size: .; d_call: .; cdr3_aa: CASSIVLGGSQEQFF; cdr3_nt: TGTGCCAGTAGTATAGTACTAGGGGGGAGTCAAGAGCAGTTCTTC
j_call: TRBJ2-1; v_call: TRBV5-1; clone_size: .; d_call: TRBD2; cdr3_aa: CASSFSSGGAYNEQFF; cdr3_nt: TGCGCCAGCAGCTTTTCTAGCGGGGGGGCCTACAATGAGCAGTTCTTC
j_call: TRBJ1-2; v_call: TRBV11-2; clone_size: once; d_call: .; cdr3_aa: CASSLDGGSNYGYTF; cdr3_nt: TGTGCCAGCAGCTTAGACGGGGGTAGCAACTATGGCTACACCTTC
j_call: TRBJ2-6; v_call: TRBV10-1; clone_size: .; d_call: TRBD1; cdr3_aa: CASSPGTGLSGANVLTF; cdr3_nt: TGCGCCAGCAGCCCCGGGACAGGCCTCTCTGGGGCCAACGTCCTGACTTTC
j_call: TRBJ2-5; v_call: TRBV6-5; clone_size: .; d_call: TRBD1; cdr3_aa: CASSYGTGGTQYF; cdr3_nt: TGTGCCAGCAGCTACGGGACAGGGGGAACCCAGTACTTC
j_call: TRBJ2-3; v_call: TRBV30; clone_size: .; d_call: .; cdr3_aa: CAWSGLGQHSTDTQYF; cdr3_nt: TGTGCCTGGAGTGGCCTAGGACAACATAGCACAGATACGCAGTATTTT
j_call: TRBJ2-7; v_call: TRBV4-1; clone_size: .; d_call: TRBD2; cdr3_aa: CASSQAGGRQAHSYEQYF; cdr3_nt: TGCGCCAGCAGCCAAGCGGGAGGGAGGCAGGCGCACTCCTACGAGCAGTACTTC
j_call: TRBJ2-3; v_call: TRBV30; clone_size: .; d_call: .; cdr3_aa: CAWSRTRSTDTQYF; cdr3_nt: TGTGCCTGGAGTAGGACTCGAAGCACAGATACGCAGTATTTT
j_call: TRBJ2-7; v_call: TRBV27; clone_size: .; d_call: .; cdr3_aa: CASTQGYEQYF; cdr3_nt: TGTGCCAGCACCCAGGGATACGAGCAGTACTTC
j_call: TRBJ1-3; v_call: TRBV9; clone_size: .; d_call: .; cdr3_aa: CASRRGGLSGNTIYF; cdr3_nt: TGTGCCAGCAGGAGGGGCGGACTCTCTGGAAACACCATATATTTT
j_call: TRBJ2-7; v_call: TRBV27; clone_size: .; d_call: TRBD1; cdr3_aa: CASSPSTGEKSYEQYF; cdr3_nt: TGTGCCAGCAGTCCCTCGACAGGGGAGAAATCCTACGAGCAGTACTTC
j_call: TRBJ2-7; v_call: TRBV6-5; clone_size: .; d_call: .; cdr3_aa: CASSRGLSEQYF; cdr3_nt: TGTGCCAGCAGTAGGGGTCTCTCCGAGCAGTACTTC
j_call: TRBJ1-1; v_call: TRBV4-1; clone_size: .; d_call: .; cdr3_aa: CASSQESPGNTEAFF; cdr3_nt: TGCGCCAGCAGCCAAGAAAGCCCGGGGAACACTGAAGCTTTCTTT
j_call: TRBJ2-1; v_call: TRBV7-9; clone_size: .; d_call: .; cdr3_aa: CANANLRDISYNEQFF; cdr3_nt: TGTGCCAACGCAAACCTCCGGGACATAAGCTACAATGAGCAGTTCTTC
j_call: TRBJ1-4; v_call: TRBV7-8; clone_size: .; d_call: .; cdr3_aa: CASSLEFSGLDEKLFF; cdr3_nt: TGTGCCAGCAGCTTAGAGTTTTCGGGGCTCGATGAAAAACTGTTTTTT
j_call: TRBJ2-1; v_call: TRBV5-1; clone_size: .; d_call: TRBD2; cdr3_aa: CASSSLAPTYNEQFF; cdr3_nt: TGCGCCAGCAGCTCACTAGCGCCGACCTACAATGAGCAGTTCTTC
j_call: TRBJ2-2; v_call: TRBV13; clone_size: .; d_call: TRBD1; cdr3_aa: CASSVPTGAGELFF; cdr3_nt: TGTGCCAGCAGCGTTCCTACAGGGGCCGGGGAGCTGTTTTTT
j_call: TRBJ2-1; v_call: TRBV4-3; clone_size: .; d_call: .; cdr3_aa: CASSHLGGYNEQFF; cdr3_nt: TGCGCCAGCAGCCACCTCGGAGGGTACAATGAGCAGTTCTTC
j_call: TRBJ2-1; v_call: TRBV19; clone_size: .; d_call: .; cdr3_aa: CASSIAGVSYNEQFF; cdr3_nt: TGTGCCAGTAGTATAGCTGGGGTATCCTACAATGAGCAGTTCTTC
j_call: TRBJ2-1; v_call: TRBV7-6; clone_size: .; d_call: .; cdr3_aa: CASSLMGPNEQFF; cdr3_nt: TGTGCCAGCAGCTTAATGGGCCCCAATGAGCAGTTCTTC
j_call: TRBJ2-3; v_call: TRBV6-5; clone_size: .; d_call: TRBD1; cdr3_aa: CASRPTGGATDTQYF; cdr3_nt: TGTGCCAGCAGACCGACAGGGGGTGCGACAGATACGCAGTATTTT
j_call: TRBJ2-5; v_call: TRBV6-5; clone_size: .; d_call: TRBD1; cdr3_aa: CASSFGQGNQETQYF; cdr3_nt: TGTGCCAGCAGTTTCGGACAGGGGAATCAAGAGACCCAGTACTTC
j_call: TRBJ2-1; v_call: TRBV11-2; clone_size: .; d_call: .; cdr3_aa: CASSSLLTGVSSYNEQFF; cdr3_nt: TGTGCCAGCAGCTCACTACTTACGGGGGTTAGCTCCTACAATGAGCAGTTCTTC
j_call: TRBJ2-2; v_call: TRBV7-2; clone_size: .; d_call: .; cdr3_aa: CASSSGGTGELFF; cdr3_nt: TGTGCCAGCAGCTCCGGGGGCACCGGGGAGCTGTTTTTT
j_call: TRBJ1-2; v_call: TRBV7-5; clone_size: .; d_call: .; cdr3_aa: CVRSGRLRPFYGYTF; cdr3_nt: TGTGTCAGAAGCGGGCGATTAAGGCCCTTCTATGGCTACACCTTC
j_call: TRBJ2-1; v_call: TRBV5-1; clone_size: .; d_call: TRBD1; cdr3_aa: CASSFPGQGLDNEQFF; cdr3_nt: TGCGCCAGCAGCTTTCCGGGACAGGGTCTCGACAATGAGCAGTTCTTC
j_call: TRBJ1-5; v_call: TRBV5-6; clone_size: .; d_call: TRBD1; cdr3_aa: CASSLQGASGDSNQPQHF; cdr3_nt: TGTGCCAGCAGCTTGCAGGGGGCAAGCGGCGACAGCAATCAGCCCCAGCATTTT
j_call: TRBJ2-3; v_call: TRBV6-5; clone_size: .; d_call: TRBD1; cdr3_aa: CASSYDRVMYF; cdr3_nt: TGTGCCAGCAGTTACGACAGGGTTATGTATTTT